These T cell receptor beta chains were read from a single sample in a study of T cells in Graves' hyperthyroidism and ophthalmopathy. From the multiplex PCR reads, TCRdb called clonotypes with MiXCR, one entry per CDR3 protein. The profile covers more than 650,000 distinct CDR3 sequences, with 14% appearing a single time and about 9.4% taken by the ten largest. The material sequenced was blood. These receptors came from a woman younger than 30 with Graves' hyperthyroidism. Both conserved end residues are part of each CDR3. A D gene is named only where the DNA matches it firmly. Clone size appears in some rows only: once, few, many, or a class for an expanded clone.

d_call	v_call	j_call	clone_size	cdr3_nt	cdr3_aa
NA	TRBV5-1	TRBJ1-1	many	TGCGCCAGCAGATCCGGGACGGTGAACACTGAAGCTTTCTTT	CASRSGTVNTEAFF
TRBD2	TRBV6-5	TRBJ2-2	NA	TGTGCCAGCAGTTACAGGGGCGGGAGAGGGAACACCGGGGAGCTGTTTTTT	CASSYRGGRGNTGELFF
TRBD1	TRBV5-1	TRBJ1-3	few	TGCGCCAGCAGCTCACAGGGGGTTATCTCTGGAAACACCATATATTTT	CASSSQGVISGNTIYF
NA	TRBV12-3/TRBV12-4	TRBJ2-1	NA	TGTGCCAGCAGCGCACGGAGGGGTGCGGATGAGCAGTTCTTC	CASSARRGADEQFF
NA	TRBV28	TRBJ2-3	many	TGTGCCAGCAGTTCAATTAGCGCCGCATCGAGCACAGATACGCAGTATTTT	CASSSISAASSTDTQYF
NA	TRBV28	TRBJ2-5	NA	TGTGCCAGCAGGACAGCCTCAAAGATGCACGCGGGAGAGACCCAGTACTTC	CASRTASKMHAGETQYF
TRBD1	TRBV27	TRBJ1-5	few	TGTGCCAGCAGTCAAACGAGGACAGGGTATAGCAATCAGCCCCAGCATTTT	CASSQTRTGYSNQPQHF
NA	TRBV7-9	TRBJ1-1	NA	TGTGCCAGCATCCTAGGTACCGGGAACACTGAAGCTTTCTTT	CASILGTGNTEAFF
NA	TRBV27	TRBJ2-1	many	TGTGCCACCTCGGGGTACTTCTCCTACAATGAGCAGTTCTTC	CATSGYFSYNEQFF
NA	TRBV27	TRBJ2-2	few	TGTGCCAGCAGTTCCCTTCGGACTACGAACACCGGGGAGCTGTTTTTT	CASSSLRTTNTGELFF
TRBD1	TRBV13	TRBJ1-2	NA	TGTGCCAGCAGCCCCCTCGGGACAGGCGTCTATGGCTACACCTTC	CASSPLGTGVYGYTF
NA	TRBV28	TRBJ1-2	NA	TGTGCCAGCAGTCTCCAGACCGCCATCTATGGCTACACCTTC	CASSLQTAIYGYTF
NA	TRBV16	TRBJ1-6	few	TGTGCCAGCAGTCCGCGGTCCGAACACTCACCCCTCCACTTT	CASSPRSEHSPLHF
NA	TRBV7-8	TRBJ2-1	many	TGTGCCAGCATCAGCCAGACAGGACGCTCCTACAATGAGCAGTTCTTC	CASISQTGRSYNEQFF
NA	TRBV27	TRBJ2-6	few	TGTGCCAGCAGTTACAGGGGACTGGCTGGGGCCAACGTCCTGACTTTC	CASSYRGLAGANVLTF
TRBD1	TRBV4-1	TRBJ1-2	once	TGCGCCAGCAGCCAGGACCCGGGACAGGGGGTTGATGGCTACACCTTC	CASSQDPGQGVDGYTF
NA	TRBV28	TRBJ1-1	many	TGTGCCAGCAGTTTGGGGGGGCAGGGGGCTTTCTTT	CASSLGGQGAFF
NA	TRBV12-3/TRBV12-4	TRBJ1-1	many	TGTGCCAGCACAGCACGTTGGCGGACTGAAGCTTTCTTT	CASTARWRTEAFF
NA	TRBV4-1	TRBJ2-5	NA	TGCGCCAGCAGCCAAGACTTGCGACTAGGAGAGACCCAGTACTTC	CASSQDLRLGETQYF
NA	TRBV7-3	TRBJ1-2	few	TGTGCCAGCAGCCTTGGCCTAGCCTATGGCTACACCTTC	CASSLGLAYGYTF
NA	TRBV20-1	TRBJ1-2	few	TGCAGTGCTAGAAGGACACTCCGGACGAATGGCTACACCTTC	CSARRTLRTNGYTF
TRBD1	TRBV24-1	TRBJ1-1	many	TGTGCCACCAGTGGCGGACAGGGGAGGCCCGCTTTCTTT	CATSGGQGRPAFF
NA	TRBV7-3	TRBJ2-7	NA	TGTGCCAGCAGCGCTAAGCGGCAAACTTTCTACGAGCAGTACTTC	CASSAKRQTFYEQYF
NA	TRBV12-3/TRBV12-4	TRBJ1-4	few	TGTGCCAGCAGGTCGATTGCAACTAATGAAAAACTGTTTTTT	CASRSIATNEKLFF
NA	TRBV11-2	TRBJ2-7	many	TGTGCCAGCAGCTTAGGGGTCCGGGGCGAAATTTACGAGCAGTACTTC	CASSLGVRGEIYEQYF
TRBD1	TRBV11-3	TRBJ1-1	many	TGTGCCAGCAGCCCCGGACAGGGGTGGACTGAAGCTTTCTTT	CASSPGQGWTEAFF
NA	TRBV6-1	TRBJ1-2	NA	TGTGCCAGCAGTGAAGCTGGGGGCAGCTATGGCTACACCTTC	CASSEAGGSYGYTF
TRBD2	TRBV15	TRBJ2-7	NA	TGTGCCACCAGCACCCTAGCGGGAGTGTTCTACGAGCAGTACTTC	CATSTLAGVFYEQYF
TRBD2	TRBV9	TRBJ2-3	NA	TGTGCCAGCAGCTTCCGGACTAGCGGGAGTAGAGATACGCAGTATTTT	CASSFRTSGSRDTQYF
TRBD2	TRBV6-5	TRBJ2-5	many	TGTGCCAGCAGTTACCGCCCACTAGCGGGAGGGTTCGGAGAGACCCAGTACTTC	CASSYRPLAGGFGETQYF
NA	TRBV20-1	TRBJ2-5	many	TGCAGTGCTAGTCTGGGAGGGACCCAGTACTTC	CSASLGGTQYF
NA	TRBV7-2	TRBJ2-1	many	TGTGCCAGCAGCCCCCGCGACTCGACCTACAATGAGCAGTTCTTC	CASSPRDSTYNEQFF
NA	TRBV12-3/TRBV12-4	TRBJ2-7	NA	TGTGCCAGCAGGTTGGGCGGACGCTCCTGCGAGCAGTACTTC	CASRLGGRSCEQYF
TRBD2	TRBV10-3	TRBJ2-7	many	TGTGCCATCAGTGCGCCGGGGACTACCGAGCAGTACTTC	CAISAPGTTEQYF
NA	TRBV7-9	TRBJ2-1	NA	TGTGCCAGCAGCGGGCACCCGTACAATGAGCAGTTCTTC	CASSGHPYNEQFF
NA	TRBV10-3	TRBJ1-2	few	TGTGCCATCAGCGAGGAGCACTATGGCTACACCTTC	CAISEEHYGYTF
TRBD1	TRBV6-1	TRBJ1-5	many	TGTGCCAGCAGTACCAAGGTGGGACAGGGAGTAGGTCAGCCCCAGCATTTT	CASSTKVGQGVGQPQHF
TRBD1	TRBV13	TRBJ1-2	few	TGTGCCAGCAGCGAGGGGGCGCACGGCTACACCTTC	CASSEGAHGYTF
NA	TRBV11-3	TRBJ1-4	many	TGTGCCAGCAGCTTAAACGGTTATGAAAAACTGTTTTTT	CASSLNGYEKLFF
TRBD2	TRBV5-4	TRBJ2-1	NA	TGTGCCAGCAGCGCCCCTAGCGGGAGCTCCTACAATGAGCAGTTCTTC	CASSAPSGSSYNEQFF
NA	TRBV5-1	TRBJ2-2	many	TGCGCCAGCAGCTCCTCCGCGAACACCGGGGAGCTGTTTTTT	CASSSSANTGELFF
TRBD2	TRBV5-1	TRBJ2-1	NA	TGCGCCAGCAGCATCGGACTAGCGGACTACAATGAGCAGTTCTTC	CASSIGLADYNEQFF
NA	TRBV7-9	TRBJ2-1	few	TGTGCCAGCAGCTTTCTAGGGACCTCCTCCAATGAGCAGTTCTTC	CASSFLGTSSNEQFF
TRBD1	TRBV25-1	TRBJ2-5	NA	TGTGCCAGCAGTGAAGTTAGGACAGGGACACGGCAAGAGACCCAGTACTTC	CASSEVRTGTRQETQYF
TRBD2	TRBV7-9	TRBJ2-1	many	TGTGCCAGCAGCGGGACTAGCGGGCGCCACAATGAGCAGTTCTTC	CASSGTSGRHNEQFF
NA	TRBV7-9	TRBJ2-7	many	TGTGCCAGCAGCTACTGGACCTCCTACGAGCAGTACTTC	CASSYWTSYEQYF
NA	TRBV20-1	TRBJ1-1	many	TGCAGTGCTCCTACTGCCACTGAAGCTTTCTTT	CSAPTATEAFF
TRBD2	TRBV11-2	TRBJ2-1	NA	TGTGCCAGCAGGGGACTGGCTAGCGGGACAGATGAGCAGTTCTTC	CASRGLASGTDEQFF
NA	TRBV2	TRBJ2-1	once	TGTGCCAGCAGTGACCGGGAATGGAGCAATGAGCAGTTCTTC	CASSDREWSNEQFF
NA	TRBV10-3	TRBJ2-7	NA	TGTGCCATCAGTACGGGAGTCCAGTACGAGCAGTACTTC	CAISTGVQYEQYF
NA	TRBV27	TRBJ2-2	NA	TGTGCCAGCAGACGACAAGCAAACACCGGGGAGCTGTTTTTT	CASRRQANTGELFF